The T cell receptor beta chain under discussion was sequenced for a study of shared clonotypes between healthy human individuals. Study-wide background: Per-donor plates numbered three CD4 naive, three CD4 memory, two CD8 naive and one CD8 memory.

Note on this clone: The antigen remains undetermined.

The input for sorted-subset replicate PCRs was roughly 180 ng DNA, tens of thousands of T cell genomes. In the original analysis: Filtering differed for immunoSEQ, which gave only junction sequences without quality scores. The method was immunoSEQ multiplex PCR; TCRdb's version includes in-frame clones alone and lacks a portion of them. Clone size and the V and J calls come from that table; the DNA yielded D and trimming. This table holds 780,000 or so clones, 55% to 75% found once. The V and J ends lost 7 bases and 3 bases respectively, with 18 bases between them. The CDR3 contains 15 residues. CDR1 MDHEN and CDR2 SYDVKM come from the germline V gene. Study-wide findings and caveats: Having only a few donors restricted how much genetic and exposure-history diversity was captured.

This TCR was sampled from a woman aged 25 to 39 in good health. The chain has TRBV28 and TRBJ1-1, with D possibly matching TRBD1 (6 bases). Sequencing input: memory CD4+ T cells sorted from blood. Described subset: CD45RA-negative fraction. The CDR3 DNA is TGTGCCAGCAAGCAACGGGGGCGGGGTGACACTGAAGCTTTCTTT. Translated, it gives CASKQRGRGDTEAFF.